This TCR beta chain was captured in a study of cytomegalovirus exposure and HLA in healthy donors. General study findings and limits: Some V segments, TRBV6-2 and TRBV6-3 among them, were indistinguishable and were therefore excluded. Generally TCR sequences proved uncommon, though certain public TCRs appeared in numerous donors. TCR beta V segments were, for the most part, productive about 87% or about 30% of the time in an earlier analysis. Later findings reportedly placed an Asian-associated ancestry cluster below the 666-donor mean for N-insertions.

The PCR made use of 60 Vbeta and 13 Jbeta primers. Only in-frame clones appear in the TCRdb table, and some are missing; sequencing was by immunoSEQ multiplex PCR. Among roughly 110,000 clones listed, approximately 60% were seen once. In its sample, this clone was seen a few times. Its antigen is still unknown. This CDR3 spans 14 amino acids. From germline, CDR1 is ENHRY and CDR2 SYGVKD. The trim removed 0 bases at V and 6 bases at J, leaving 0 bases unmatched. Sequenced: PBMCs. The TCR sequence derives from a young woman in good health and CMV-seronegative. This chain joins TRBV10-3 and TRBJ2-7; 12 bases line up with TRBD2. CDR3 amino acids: CAISESTSGSEQYF. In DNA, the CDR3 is TGTGCCATCAGTGAGTCGACTAGCGGGAGCGAGCAGTACTTC.